This TCR beta chain was observed in a study of regulatory T cells in long-lasting Graves disease. Study overall: By definition, persistent Graves' disease involved antithyroid drugs for over 5 years alongside positive TSH receptor antibodies. Overall study results and limits: Possibly, too few samples lowered accuracy.

This CDR3 comprises 15 residues. After removal of 5 bases from V and 4 bases from J, the junction contained 12 bases not matched to a gene. Germline CDR1 DFQATT, CDR2 SNEGSKA (reference sequence). This clonotype was seen at least ten times. Its antigen is still unknown. CDR3 regions were amplified by Arm-PCR using iRepertoire HTBI primers to build TCR beta libraries. TCRdb re-derived calls from the multiplex PCR reads in MiXCR, one entry per CDR3 protein. The sample carries hundreds of thousands of distinct CDR3 sequences, around 21% recorded once. Time point defined: persistent/refractory GD, antithyroid drugs over 5 years with positive TRAb. With RNA extracted from PBMCs as input, the TCR library was made.

V gene TRBV20-1 combines with J gene TRBJ2-7; 9 nucleotides align to TRBD2. The specimen comprised peripheral blood mononuclear cells (PBMCs), sampled when the disease was refractory, from a patient treated with antithyroid drugs. The receptor was isolated from a female donor with Graves disease. The CDR3 DNA is TGCAGTGCTGAAAGAGCGGGAGGAACGTCATACGAGCAGTACTTC. This sequence encodes CSAERAGGTSYEQYF.